Listed here is a single T cell receptor (beta chain). Assay: immunoSEQ multiplex PCR; the TCRdb copy retains only in-frame clones and omits some. This sample has about 320,000 clones, with around nine tenths found just once. All enrollees were roughly 18 to 100 years old and from about 24 US areas. Participants had their cohort set by participant-reported clinical history. The record originates from a study of blood T cell repertoires in COVID-19. This CDR3 has 15 residues. Germline V lookup: CDR1 SGHVS, CDR2 FQNEAQ. Trimming shortened V by 2 bases and J by 8 bases, and 15 bases separated the two germline ends.

The chain couples TRBV7-8 to TRBJ1-4; D may be TRBD1 (5 bases). Sequencing input: PBMCs or T cells enriched from blood (not recorded which). The receptor comes from a young woman who had been exposed to COVID-19. The CDR3 protein is CASSLFGGSAEKLFF. In DNA form, the CDR3 reads TGTGCCAGCAGCTTATTTGGGGGGTCGGCGGAAAAACTGTTTTTT.